This T cell receptor (beta chain) was obtained from a study of T cell repertoires in cytomegalovirus infection. Study-wide context: Signatures in public TCR beta sequences pointed to both CMV infection and matching HLA type. Whole-study findings and limits: Dominant in the ex vivo response were TCR beta clonotypes restricted by HLA-C and specific for CMV. Individuals carrying CMV plus the relevant HLA were identified by cumulative frequency of public TCR beta families.

TCRdb re-called the reads with MiXCR, one entry per CDR3 protein. The sample lists over 90,000 distinct CDR3 sequences, more than 15% occurring once. This clonotype was seen ten or more times. Its specificity is not known. The sequence was obtained from a human donor in good health (CMV status not recorded). Some clones in this sample may be carry-over from other donors' samples. Material: PBMCs.

The CDR3 DNA is TGTGCCAGCGGACACAGGGTAAGCACTGAAGCTTTCTTT. This sequence encodes CASGHRVSTEAFF. The rearrangement joins TRBV7-8 to TRBJ1-1; D might be TRBD1 (6 bases). The V end lost 8 bases, the J end lost 4 bases, and 14 bases lay between the germline ends. The germline gives CDR1 SGHVS, CDR2 FQNEAQ. CDR3 size: 13 residues.